Detailed here is one TCR beta chain. Its antigen target is currently unknown. The input lacks base qualities; no much larger clone sits a single base away. The germline V and J ends show losses of 10 bases and 1 base respectively, and no gene match explains 10 bases of the junction. CDR1 ENHRY and CDR2 SYGVKD are derived from the germline V gene. From its cysteine to its phenylalanine, the CDR3 spans 17 amino acids. The DNA shown is the 51-base CDR3, in frame from base 1. The cohort consisted of 600 to 700 healthy bone marrow donors. All cohort members were sampled while nominally healthy, although unrecorded immune exposures were likely present. The donor tested CMV seropositive and was one of the 289 seropositive cohort members. Every donor gave a peripheral blood sample, and the peripheral blood mononuclear cells from that sample were used for TCR beta sequencing. Genomic DNA was extracted from the blood cell samples with the Qiagen DNeasy Blood Extraction Kit.

Library preparation employed the immunoSEQ multiplex PCR assay. For the multiplex PCR, a mixture combining 60 forward primers for TCR Vbeta segments and 13 reverse primers for TCR Jbeta segments was used. The CDR3 region of rearranged TCR beta genes was amplified from genomic DNA with a multiplex PCR assay. On the Illumina HiSeq System, the amplified TCR beta libraries were sequenced as 87-base-pair reads. Regarding the original processing steps: In a later analysis, approximately 74 million unique TCR beta chains were counted across the roughly 700 repertoires, and roughly 11 million of these chains were shared by at least two donors. Raw reads were error-corrected and collapsed into unique sequences with a nearest-neighbor algorithm that merged closely related sequences to remove PCR and sequencing errors. V, D and J gene segments were assigned by aligning CDR3 sequences to IMGT reference sequences. For a sequence to be retained, a match of at least six nucleotides was required to both a V gene segment and a J gene segment. Rearrangements were classified as productive when the CDR3 lacked stop codons and remained in frame with V and J, and all other rearrangements were classified as non-productive. CDR3 was defined according to IMGT convention as the region running from the second conserved V-encoded cysteine to the conserved J-encoded phenylalanine. In an earlier analysis of roughly 610 of the donors, sequences lacking an unambiguous match to a single V gene segment were excluded. An earlier analysis of several hundred of the donors classified V segments as functional when productive rearrangements were above 56.7% and as segregating when the standard deviation between donors was above 5%. A statistical classification framework was built to diagnose cytomegalovirus status from the catalog of TCR beta chain sequences. In a later analysis, TCR nucleotide sequences were compared against IMGT/GENE-DB human TR gene sequences so that V and J genes could be assigned. Using the TCRdist pipeline, a later analysis assigned CDR3 sequences along with most-parsimonious VDJ recombination scenarios. A later analysis defined each TCR beta chain by its CDR3 amino acid sequence plus V-gene family, and excluded reads lacking a unique V-gene family. To address suspected cross-contamination and a sequencing artifact, a later analysis removed a few hundred highly shared, low-generation-probability nucleotide sequences. In a later analysis, a clonal expansion index for each public chain was calculated from normalized within-repertoire ranks of inferred template counts. In a later analysis, generation probabilities were computed with a VDJ recombination model fitted to out-of-frame rearrangements, and the resulting probabilities were checked against IGoR. Hypergeometric tests were used in a later analysis to score TCR-TCR, TCR-HLA and TCR-CMV co-occurrence, with a repertoire-size bias correction applied to the TCR pairs. False discovery rates were estimated in a later analysis by permuting HLA or CMV assignments 20 times. In a later analysis, co-occurring TCRs were grouped with DBSCAN, and TCRdist sequence similarity was added when clustering was performed within HLA-allele-positive subsets. Repertoires with fewer than 30,000 or more than 120,000 public chains were left out of co-occurrence clustering, as were about 5 repertoires with anomalous nucleotide sharing. As stored in TCRdb, this immuneACCESS dataset retains in-frame rearrangements with V and J assigned. A fraction of the clones does not appear; measured against another copy, unresolved V genes explain less than half of the discrepancy, and the remainder lacks a known reason. V and J calls plus clone size are reproduced from that table; the DNA served to infer D and trimming. This sample has around 130,000 clones in its table, and approximately 89% of those were observed once. The biggest ten clones account for about 7% of the sample.

The data were obtained in a study of cytomegalovirus exposure and HLA in healthy donors (dated by TCRdb to between 2016 and 2019). General notes on the study: An earlier analysis of some 620 of the donors reported 276 Gb of sequence data and 95 million to 140 million unique TCR beta sequences obtained from about 180 million T cells. The aim of the study was to test whether cataloging public T cell receptors could identify signatures of past pathogen exposure. Because of strong linkage in the cohort, five DR-DQ haplotypes were treated as single units for association and clustering. The number of donors typed differed by locus, with about 629-640 for A, B, C, DRB1 and DQB1, around 560 for DQA1, nearly 610 for DPA1, and 472 for DPB1. The study profiled the T cell repertoires of around 700 subjects by immunosequencing and related them to cytomegalovirus serostatus. Class I and class II HLA loci were covered by the typing at four-digit resolution. To study patterns of TCR occurrence, a later analysis re-analyzed previously published TCR beta repertoires from 550 to 800 donors and added high-resolution HLA genotyping. High-throughput TCR immunosequencing, statistical association of individual TCRs with disease status, and machine learning were combined to predict cytomegalovirus infection status. Every discovery cohort repertoire had been produced on one sequencing platform. Of the roughly 430 genotyped donors, about 80% fell in the genetic ancestry cluster associated with self-reported Caucasian donors. The later analysis used no new phenotypic data to find candidate immune exposures, relying instead on TCR beta sequences and their occurrence across donors. A later genetic analysis took genome-wide SNP genotypes for about three fifths of the roughly 670 donors and used that subset as a discovery cohort. An early release that covered fewer than 800 HLA-typed donors contained 300 to 350 gigabases of sequencing data and 80 million or so unique TCR sequences. A separate validation cohort of 100 to 150 different subjects was used in addition to the 666-subject first cohort. An earlier analysis of around 540 of the donors applied high-throughput TCR beta sequencing to assess whether each TCR beta V gene segment acted as functional or pseudogenic. Donor age, sex, ethnicity and CMV serostatus were compiled alongside the repertoire data. Among some 400 genotyped donors of the cohort, an average of approximately 240,000 unique TCR beta nucleotide sequences were sequenced per donor, roughly 20% of them non-productive. Broader findings and caveats from the paper: At a false discovery rate of 0.05, a later analysis linked about 16,000 TCR beta sequences to specific HLA alleles. The authors suggested that the approach could potentially be extended to other disease states and immunological phenotypes. In a later genetic analysis, a missense DCLRE1C variant was associated with V-gene and J-gene trimming of TCR beta chains, and the association was replicated in an independent cohort. The only immune exposure information available for the cohort was CMV serostatus. A later analysis found that HLA-associated TCR beta chains were more clonally expanded and had lower generation probabilities than equally common non-associated chains. A later genetic analysis reported fewer N-insertions in productive TCRs among donors in an Asian-associated ancestry cluster than the approximately 670-donor mean. In this cohort, only TCR beta chains were sequenced, and detectable features were limited by the absence of alpha or paired-chain data. A total of roughly 160 TCR beta chains were listed by the study as associated with cytomegalovirus. In an earlier analysis of approximately 590 of the donors, most TCR beta V segments were observed in productive rearrangements about 90% or about 30% of the time, broadly matching IMGT annotations. Linkage disequilibrium might explain the correlated functional status among segregating V segments, but an unknown experimental factor could not be excluded. Some IMGT-functional V segments, including TRBV6-2 and TRBV6-3, could not be distinguished by the 87-base-pair reads and were therefore excluded. A group of highly shared sequence variants was considered likely to be a technical artifact of the sequencing pipeline. In both the original and validation cohorts, the classifier was reported to diagnose cytomegalovirus status with high specificity and sensitivity. While some public TCRs were present in many individuals, most TCR sequences turned up only very rarely across donors. Presence/absence analyses assumed roughly uniform sequencing depth across donors, an assumption that may not hold. In a later analysis, the rate of TCR association differed among HLA loci, with DRB1 alleles having the most associated TCRs and HLA-C alleles having the fewest. Because counts were too low, fewer than 20 rarely observed V segments, including chromosome 9 orphons, were excluded from the earlier analysis of some 590 of the donors. Because HLA typing was missing for some donors at each locus, association tests included only the typed subset. A further reported finding was that TCR beta sequences accurately predicted the HLA-A and HLA-B alleles for most subjects in the first cohort. A later analysis reported that several top co-occurrence clusters appeared linked to parvovirus B19, influenza, CMV and Epstein-Barr virus. A later analysis found that most CMV-associated TCR beta chains appeared HLA-restricted, with HLA associations seemingly driven largely by CMV exposure. Three of the identified cytomegalovirus-associated TCR beta chains were confirmed in vitro to be specific for cytomegalovirus antigens. Assigning TCR associations to individual alleles was difficult when HLA alleles, especially DR and DQ, strongly co-occurred.

The rearranged chain carries TRBV10-3 and TRBJ2-2; TRBD2 aligns with 12 central bases. This clonotype was sampled from a woman in her twenties or thirties in good health and CMV-seropositive. Sequencing used PBMCs. The nucleotide sequence reads TGTGCCACGGGGGATACTAGCGGGGGGTTGAACACCGGGGAGCTGTTTTTT. Translated, it gives CATGDTSGGLNTGELFF.